This T cell receptor (beta chain) comes out of a study of blood T cell repertoires in COVID-19. Overall study: The cDNA or gDNA used as material had been derived from T cells, B-cell-depleted T cells, or PBMCs.

TCRdb's table, derived via immunoSEQ multiplex PCR, lists solely in-frame clones and lacks some. The profile covers tens of thousands of clones, with about four fifths appearing a single time and over 15% taken by the ten largest. The specimen was peripheral blood. The receptor comes from an older woman with acute or convalescent COVID-19.

The CDR3 DNA reads TGTGCCATCAGTGATCGGGACAGGGGGGAAGAAGAGACCCAGTACTTC. It codes for CAISDRDRGEEETQYF. V is TRBV10-3 and J is TRBJ2-5; the match to TRBD1 covers 11 bases. The CDR3 loop spans 16 amino acids. Germline CDR1 and CDR2: ENHRY and SYGVKD. The V and J ends lost 3 bases and 3 bases, in that order; junction bases with no gene match: 6.